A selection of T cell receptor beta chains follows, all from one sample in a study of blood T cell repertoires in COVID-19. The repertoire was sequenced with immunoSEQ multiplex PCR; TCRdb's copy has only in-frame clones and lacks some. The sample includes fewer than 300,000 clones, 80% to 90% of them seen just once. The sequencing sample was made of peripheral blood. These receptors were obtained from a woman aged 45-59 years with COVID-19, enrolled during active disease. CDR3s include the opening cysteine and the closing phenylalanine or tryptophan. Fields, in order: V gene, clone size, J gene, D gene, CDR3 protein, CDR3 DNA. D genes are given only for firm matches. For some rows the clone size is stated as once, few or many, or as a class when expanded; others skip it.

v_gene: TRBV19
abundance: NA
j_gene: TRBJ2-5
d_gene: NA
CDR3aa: CASSPGDYQETQYF
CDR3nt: TGTGCCAGTAGTCCCGGGGACTACCAAGAGACCCAGTACTTC

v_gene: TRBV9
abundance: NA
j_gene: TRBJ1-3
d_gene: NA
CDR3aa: CASSVVGGGTGNTIYF
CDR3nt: TGTGCCAGCAGCGTGGTGGGCGGCGGGACTGGAAACACCATATATTTT

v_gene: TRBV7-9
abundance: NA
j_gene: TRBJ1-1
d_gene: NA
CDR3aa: CASSYTWPKETEAFF
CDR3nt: TGTGCCAGCAGCTACACCTGGCCCAAGGAGACTGAAGCTTTCTTT

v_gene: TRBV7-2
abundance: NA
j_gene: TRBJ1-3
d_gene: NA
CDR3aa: CASSFHSGNTIYF
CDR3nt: TGTGCCAGCAGCTTTCACTCTGGAAACACCATATATTTT

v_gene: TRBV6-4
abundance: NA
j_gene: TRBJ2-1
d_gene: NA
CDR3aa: CASSEGGYNEQFF
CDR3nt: TGTGCCAGCAGTGAAGGGGGATACAATGAGCAGTTCTTC

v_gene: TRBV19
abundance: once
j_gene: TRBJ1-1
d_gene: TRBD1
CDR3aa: CASSFTTGGTEAFF
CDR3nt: TGTGCCAGTAGTTTCACGACAGGGGGCACTGAAGCTTTCTTT

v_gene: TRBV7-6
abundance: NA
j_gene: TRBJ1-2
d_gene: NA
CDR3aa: CASSQTGGSGYTF
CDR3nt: TGTGCCAGCAGCCAGACGGGGGGGAGTGGCTACACCTTC

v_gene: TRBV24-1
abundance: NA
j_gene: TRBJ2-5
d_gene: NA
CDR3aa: CATSEGTSIRETQYF
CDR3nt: TGTGCCACCAGTGAAGGGACATCCATCAGAGAGACCCAGTACTTC

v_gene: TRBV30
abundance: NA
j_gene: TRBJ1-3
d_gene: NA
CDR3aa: CAWAEYNSGNTIYF
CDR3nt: TGTGCCTGGGCAGAATACAACTCTGGAAACACCATATATTTT

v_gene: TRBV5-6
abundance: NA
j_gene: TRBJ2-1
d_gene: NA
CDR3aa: CASSSSWRAGSYNEQFF
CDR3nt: TGTGCCAGCAGCTCGTCGTGGAGGGCGGGCTCCTACAATGAGCAGTTCTTC

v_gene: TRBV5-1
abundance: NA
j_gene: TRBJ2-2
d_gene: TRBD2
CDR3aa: CASSRQPQSTGRARTGELFF
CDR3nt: TGCGCCAGCAGCCGCCAGCCTCAATCCACCGGGAGGGCCCGAACCGGGGAGCTGTTTTTT

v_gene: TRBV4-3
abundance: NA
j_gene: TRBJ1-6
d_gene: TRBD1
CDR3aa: CASSQGDRGHNSPLHF
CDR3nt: TGCGCCAGCAGCCAAGGGGACAGGGGGCATAATTCACCCCTCCACTTT

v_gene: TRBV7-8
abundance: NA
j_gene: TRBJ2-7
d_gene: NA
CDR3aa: CASSLDRSQGQYF
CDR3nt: TGTGCCAGCAGCTTAGACAGATCTCAGGGGCAGTACTTC

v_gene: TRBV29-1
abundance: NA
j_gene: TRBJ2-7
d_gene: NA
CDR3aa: CSVESRDTDYEQYF
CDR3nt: TGCAGCGTTGAATCTCGGGACACCGACTACGAGCAGTACTTC

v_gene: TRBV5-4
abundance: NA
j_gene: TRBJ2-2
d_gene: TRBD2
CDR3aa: CASSVGLAGGTGELFF
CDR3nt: TGTGCCAGCAGCGTTGGACTAGCGGGAGGTACCGGGGAGCTGTTTTTT

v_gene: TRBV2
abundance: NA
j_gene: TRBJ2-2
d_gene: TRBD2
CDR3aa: CATKGGSLHTGELFF
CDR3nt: TGTGCCACCAAGGGAGGGAGCCTTCACACCGGGGAGCTGTTTTTT

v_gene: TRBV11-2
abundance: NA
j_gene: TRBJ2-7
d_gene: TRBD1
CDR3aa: CASSSDRVYYEQYF
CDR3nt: TGTGCCAGCAGCTCCGACAGGGTGTATTACGAGCAGTACTTC

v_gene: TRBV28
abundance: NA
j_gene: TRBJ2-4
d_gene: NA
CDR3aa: CASRYPAPGNIQYF
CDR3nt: TGTGCCAGCAGATACCCGGCACCAGGAAACATTCAGTACTTC

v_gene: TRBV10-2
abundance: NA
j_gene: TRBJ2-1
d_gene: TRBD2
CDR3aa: CASTAGLAGNNEQFF
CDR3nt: TGCGCCAGCACCGCTGGACTAGCGGGAAACAATGAGCAGTTCTTC

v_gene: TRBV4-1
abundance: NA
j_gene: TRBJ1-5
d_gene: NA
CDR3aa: CASSQVADHNQPQHF
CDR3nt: TGCGCCAGCAGCCAAGTGGCAGATCACAATCAGCCCCAGCATTTT

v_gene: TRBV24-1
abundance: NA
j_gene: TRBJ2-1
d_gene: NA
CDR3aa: CATSGERSYNEQFF
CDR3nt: TGTGCCACCAGTGGTGAGCGGAGTTACAATGAGCAGTTCTTC

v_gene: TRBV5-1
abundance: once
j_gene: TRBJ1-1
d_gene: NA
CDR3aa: CASSLTQGTEAFF
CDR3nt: TGCGCCAGCAGCTTAACCCAGGGGACTGAAGCTTTCTTT

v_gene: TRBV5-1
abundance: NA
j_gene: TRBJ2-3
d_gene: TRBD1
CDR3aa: CASSFRTGAPRASTDTQYF
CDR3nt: TGCGCCAGCAGCTTCCGGACAGGGGCCCCCCGTGCTAGCACAGATACGCAGTATTTT

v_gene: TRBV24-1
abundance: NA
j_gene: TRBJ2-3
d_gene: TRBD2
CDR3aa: CATSKPGLADTDTQYF
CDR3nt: TGTGCCACCAGTAAACCGGGACTAGCAGACACAGATACGCAGTATTTT

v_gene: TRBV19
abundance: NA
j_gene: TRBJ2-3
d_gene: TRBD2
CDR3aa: CASSIEIGLAGYTDTQYF
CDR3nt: TGTGCCAGTAGTATAGAGATCGGGCTAGCGGGATACACAGATACGCAGTATTTT

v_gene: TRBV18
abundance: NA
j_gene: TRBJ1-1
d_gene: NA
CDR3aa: CASGPGQNTEAFF
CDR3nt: TGTGCCAGCGGACCGGGACAGAACACTGAAGCTTTCTTT

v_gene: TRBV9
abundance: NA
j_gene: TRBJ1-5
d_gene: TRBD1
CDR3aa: CASSVGPGQGSQPQHF
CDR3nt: TGTGCCAGCAGCGTCGGACCGGGACAGGGGTCTCAGCCCCAGCATTTT

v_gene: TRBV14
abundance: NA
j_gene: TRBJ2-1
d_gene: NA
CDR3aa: CASSHVNSYNEQFF
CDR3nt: TGTGCCAGCAGCCATGTTAACTCCTACAATGAGCAGTTCTTC

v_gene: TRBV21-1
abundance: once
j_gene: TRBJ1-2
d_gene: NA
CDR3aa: CASSKHSGDYLYYGYTF
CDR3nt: TGTGCCAGCAGCAAACACTCGGGGGATTACCTTTACTATGGCTACACCTTC

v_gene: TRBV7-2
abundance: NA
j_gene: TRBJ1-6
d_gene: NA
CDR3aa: CASSFQGSGYSPLHF
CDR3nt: TGTGCCAGCAGCTTCCAAGGGAGCGGATATTCACCCCTCCACTTT

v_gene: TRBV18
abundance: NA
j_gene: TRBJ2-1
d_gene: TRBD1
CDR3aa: CASSRDRGTYNEQFF
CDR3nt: TGTGCCAGCTCACGGGACAGGGGGACCTACAATGAGCAGTTCTTC

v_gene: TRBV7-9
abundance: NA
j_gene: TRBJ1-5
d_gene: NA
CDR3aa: CASSLTGDNQPQHF
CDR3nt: TGTGCCAGCAGCTTGACAGGAGATAATCAGCCCCAGCATTTT

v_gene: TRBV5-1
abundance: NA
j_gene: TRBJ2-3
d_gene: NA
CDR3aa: CASSLEQEGDTQYF
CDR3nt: TGCGCCAGCAGCTTGGAGCAGGAAGGAGATACGCAGTATTTT

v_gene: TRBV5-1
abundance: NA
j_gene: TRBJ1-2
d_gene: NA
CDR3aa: CASTSSPNSGYTF
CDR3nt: TGCGCCAGCACCTCGAGTCCCAACAGCGGCTACACCTTC

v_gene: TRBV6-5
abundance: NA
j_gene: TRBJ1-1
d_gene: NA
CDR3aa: CASVGGQTKNTEAFF
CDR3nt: TGTGCCAGCGTGGGGGGGCAAACGAAGAACACTGAAGCTTTCTTT

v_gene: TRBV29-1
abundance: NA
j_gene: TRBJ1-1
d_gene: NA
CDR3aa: CSASNTEAFF
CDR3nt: TGCAGCGCCTCGAACACTGAAGCTTTCTTT

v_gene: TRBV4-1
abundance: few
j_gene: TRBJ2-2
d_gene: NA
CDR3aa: CASSQGRGAGELFF
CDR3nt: TGCGCCAGCAGCCAAGGCAGGGGGGCCGGGGAGCTGTTTTTT

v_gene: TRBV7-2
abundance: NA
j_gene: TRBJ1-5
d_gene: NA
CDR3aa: CASSPRGGGIQPQHF
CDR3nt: TGTGCCAGCAGCCCTCGTGGGGGGGGGATTCAGCCCCAGCATTTT

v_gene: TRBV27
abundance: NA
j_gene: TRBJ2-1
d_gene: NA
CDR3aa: CASRGGAGRINEQFF
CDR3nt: TGTGCCAGCCGCGGGGGCGCAGGGAGGATCAATGAGCAGTTCTTC

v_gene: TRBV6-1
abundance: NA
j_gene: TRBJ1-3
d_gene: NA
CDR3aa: CASSVAFSGSASGNTIYF
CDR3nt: TGTGCCAGCAGTGTAGCTTTCAGCGGTTCTGCGTCTGGAAACACCATATATTTT

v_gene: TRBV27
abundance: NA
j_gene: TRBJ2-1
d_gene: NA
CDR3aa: CASSLKRVEVPRYNEQFF
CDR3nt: TGTGCCAGCAGTTTAAAGAGGGTGGAAGTGCCCCGCTACAATGAGCAGTTCTTC

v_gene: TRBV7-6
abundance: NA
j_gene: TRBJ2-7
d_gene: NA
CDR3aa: CASSLAYNHYEQYF
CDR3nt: TGTGCCAGCAGCCTCGCTTACAACCACTACGAGCAGTACTTC

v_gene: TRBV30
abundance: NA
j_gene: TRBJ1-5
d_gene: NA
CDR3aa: CAWGQGKGNQPQHF
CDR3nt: TGTGCCTGGGGGCAGGGTAAGGGCAATCAGCCCCAGCATTTT

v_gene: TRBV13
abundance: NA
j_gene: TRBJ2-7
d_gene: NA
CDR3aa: CASSFRTTIYEQYF
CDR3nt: TGTGCCAGCAGCTTCCGGACAACCATATACGAGCAGTACTTC

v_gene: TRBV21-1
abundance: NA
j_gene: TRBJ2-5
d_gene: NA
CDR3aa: CASSKAWGQRIEETQYF
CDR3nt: TGTGCCAGCAGCAAAGCATGGGGACAGCGAATAGAAGAGACCCAGTACTTC

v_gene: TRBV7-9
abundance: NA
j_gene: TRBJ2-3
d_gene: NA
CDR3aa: CASSLGSGGFTDTQYF
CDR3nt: TGTGCCAGCAGCTTAGGCAGCGGAGGATTCACAGATACGCAGTATTTT

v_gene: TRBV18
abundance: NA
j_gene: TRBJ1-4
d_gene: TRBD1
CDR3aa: CASSPGQGLSDEKLFF
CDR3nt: TGTGCCAGCTCACCAGGACAGGGGTTGTCGGATGAAAAACTGTTTTTT

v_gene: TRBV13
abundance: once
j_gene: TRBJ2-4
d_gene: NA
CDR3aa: CASSLEFGGRGPKNIQYF
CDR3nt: TGTGCCAGCAGCTTAGAATTCGGGGGGCGTGGACCCAAAAACATTCAGTACTTC

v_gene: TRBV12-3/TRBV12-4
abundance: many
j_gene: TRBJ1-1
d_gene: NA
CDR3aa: CASSLRNTEAFF
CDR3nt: TGTGCCAGCAGTTTACGGAACACTGAAGCTTTCTTT

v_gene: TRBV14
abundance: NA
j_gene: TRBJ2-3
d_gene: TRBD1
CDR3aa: CASSRPGGIRTQYF
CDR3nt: TGTGCCAGCAGCCGACCAGGGGGCATAAGAACGCAGTATTTT

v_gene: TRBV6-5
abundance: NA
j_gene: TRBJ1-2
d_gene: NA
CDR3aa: CATIRAGGYTF
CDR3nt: TGTGCCACCATTCGGGCGGGAGGCTACACCTTC

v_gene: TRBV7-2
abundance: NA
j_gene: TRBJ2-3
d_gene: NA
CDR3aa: CASSLRVGNLGTDTQYF
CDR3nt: TGTGCCAGCAGCTTAAGGGTCGGGAACCTTGGCACAGATACGCAGTATTTT

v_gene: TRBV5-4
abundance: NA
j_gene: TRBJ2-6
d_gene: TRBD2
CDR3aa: CASTPGGYEAGANVLTF
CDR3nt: TGTGCCAGCACCCCGGGAGGGTACGAGGCTGGGGCCAACGTCCTGACTTTC

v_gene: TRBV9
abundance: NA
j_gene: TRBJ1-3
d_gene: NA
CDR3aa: CASSGLRRGADSGNTIYF
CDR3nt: TGTGCCAGCAGCGGCCTAAGACGGGGGGCCGACTCTGGAAACACCATATATTTT

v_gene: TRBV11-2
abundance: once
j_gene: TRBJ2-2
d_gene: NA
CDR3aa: CASSVPQGLGTGELFF
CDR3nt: TGTGCCAGCAGCGTACCCCAGGGACTTGGGACCGGGGAGCTGTTTTTT

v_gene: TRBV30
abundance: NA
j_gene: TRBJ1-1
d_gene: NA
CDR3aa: CAWSHQGLDTEAFF
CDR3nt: TGTGCCTGGAGTCATCAGGGGCTTGACACTGAAGCTTTCTTT

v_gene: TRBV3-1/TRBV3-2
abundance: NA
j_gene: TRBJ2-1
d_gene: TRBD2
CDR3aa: CASSQVSSGSEQFF
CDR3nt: TGTGCCAGCAGCCAAGTTTCTAGCGGGAGTGAGCAGTTCTTC

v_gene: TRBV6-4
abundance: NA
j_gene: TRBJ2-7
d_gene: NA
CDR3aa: CASSVEGAGTYEQYF
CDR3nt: TGTGCCAGCAGTGTAGAAGGGGCCGGAACCTACGAGCAGTACTTC

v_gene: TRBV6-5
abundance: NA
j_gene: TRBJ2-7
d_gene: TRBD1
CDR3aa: CASRWDRSSYEQYF
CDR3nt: TGTGCCAGCAGATGGGACAGGAGCTCCTACGAGCAGTACTTC